The 2 T cell receptor beta chains in this list originate from one sample, sequenced in a study of T cell repertoires in cytomegalovirus infection. TCRdb analysed the reads with MiXCR anew, one entry per CDR3 protein. Of about 450,000 distinct CDR3 sequences in the sample, approximately 33% were seen once. Sequenced sample: PBMCs. The receptor source for this set is a human donor in good health (CMV status not recorded). Some clones in this sample may be carry-over from other donors' samples.

In nucleotides, the CDR3 is TGTGCCATCGGGAGGGAGGAGGGGCGCTATGGCTACACCTTC. It codes for CAIGREEGRYGYTF. The rearrangement uses TRBV6-8 and TRBJ1-2; D may be TRBD1 (5 bases). Germline CDR1 and CDR2: MNHGY and SAAAGT. Trimming shortened V by 10 bases and J by 4 bases, and 19 bases separated the two germline ends. CDR3 length: 14 residues.

In this sample, this clonotype turned up a few times. The rearrangement links TRBV7-2 to TRBJ2-5, with 10 positions matching TRBD1. The CDR3 spans 16 residues. CDR1 and CDR2 (germline): SGHTA, FQGNSA. V was pared by 1 base and J by 5 bases, with 7 bases of the junction left unmatched. CDR3 sequence reads: CASSLEGTGVRETQYF. CDR3 DNA: TGTGCCAGCAGCTTAGAGGGGACAGGGGTTCGGGAGACCCAGTACTTC.